This T cell receptor beta chain was captured by sequencing in a study of T cell responses to AZD1222 COVID-19 vaccine. Findings and limits, study-wide: The reported proportion of spike-specific TCRs targeting unmutated variant regions was nearly half. There were mostly white British donors and more females than males, and clonal diversity was possibly underestimated.

Assay: immunoSEQ multiplex PCR; the TCRdb copy retains only in-frame clones and omits some. The repertoire has around 140,000 clones, more than 85% of them found once; the top ten carry more than 8.5%. As to this clone: What it recognizes is unknown.

CDR3 length equals 15 residues. Germline CDR1 reads MNHNY; CDR2 reads SVGAGI (reference sequence). V lost 0 bases, J lost 3 bases, and 12 bases lay in between. This TCR was recovered from an adult in good health. This chain connects TRBV6-6 to TRBJ2-7, with D hard to call. The specimen comprised peripheral blood, sampled on day 0 of AZD1222 vaccination. The CDR3: CASSYSSRGDYEQYF. As DNA, the CDR3 is TGTGCCAGCAGTTACTCGAGCCGTGGGGACTACGAGCAGTACTTC.